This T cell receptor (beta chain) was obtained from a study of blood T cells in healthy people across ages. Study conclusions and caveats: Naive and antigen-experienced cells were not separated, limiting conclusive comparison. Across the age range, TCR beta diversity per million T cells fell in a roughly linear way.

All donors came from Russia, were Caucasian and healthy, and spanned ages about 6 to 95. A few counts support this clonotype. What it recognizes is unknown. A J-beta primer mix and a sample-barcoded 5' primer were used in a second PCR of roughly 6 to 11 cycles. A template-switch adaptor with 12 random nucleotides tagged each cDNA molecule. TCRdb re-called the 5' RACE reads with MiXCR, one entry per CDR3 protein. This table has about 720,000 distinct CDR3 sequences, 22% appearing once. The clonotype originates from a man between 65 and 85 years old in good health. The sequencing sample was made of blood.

The CDR3 spells CSARAGDSRNNSPLHF. The CDR3 DNA reads as TGCAGTGCTAGAGCTGGGGACAGTAGAAATAATTCACCCCTCCACTTT. The chain joins TRBV20-1 to TRBJ1-6, with 7 bases fitting TRBD1. Germline V gives CDR1 DFQATT, CDR2 SNEGSKA (reference sequence). The CDR3 is 16 residues long. V gave up 1 base and J gave up 5 bases; unmatched junction bases: 8.